This TCR beta chain derives from a study of T cells in Graves' hyperthyroidism and ophthalmopathy. At the level of the study: Before treatment of any kind, peripheral blood was taken at initial diagnosis.

This clonotype appeared many times. The CDR3 has 14 amino acids. Deletions cut 3 bases from V and 11 bases from J, with 19 bases between. Germline V lookup: CDR1 ENHRY, CDR2 SYGVKD. Amplification of TCR beta CDR3 regions was performed using RNA transcripts as template. A first-round RT-PCR of the TCR CDR3 used the HTBI primer set. TCRdb itself ran the multiplex PCR reads through MiXCR, one entry per CDR3 protein. The sample holds nearly 600,000 distinct CDR3 sequences, 11% to 15% seen once. The blood sample dates from first hyperthyroidism diagnosis, preceding any ophthalmopathy symptoms. The source of the PBMCs was over 8.5 ml of fresh peripheral blood.

The receptor was derived from a woman between 25 and 40 years old with Graves' hyperthyroidism that later progressed to Graves' ophthalmopathy. Sample: blood. V is TRBV10-3 and J is TRBJ1-1; D is possibly TRBD1 (5 bases). The CDR3 DNA reads as TGTGCCATCAGTGACTCACCCGACAGTTCTCAGGCTTTCTTT. As protein: CAISDSPDSSQAFF.